The subject of this entry is one TCR beta chain. Its antigen is not identified. These data come from a study of shared clonotypes between healthy human individuals. General study results and limits: Among the subsets, naive ones generally showed larger estimated richness than memory ones.

Germline V lookup: CDR1 SGHNT, CDR2 YYREEE (reference sequence). This CDR3 spans 14 amino acids. The V gene lost 4 bases and the J gene lost 1 base, with 11 bases spanning the gap. Assay used: immunoSEQ multiplex PCR; TCRdb lists only in-frame clones, some missing. The sample has fewer than 1.6 million clones; approximately 98.5% are singletons. This sequence originates from a man aged 25 to 45 in good health. The V call is TRBV5-4, the J call TRBJ2-5; D is unclear. Sequenced material: naive CD4+ T cells sorted from blood. Subset here: CD45RA+ positively selected. In DNA form, the CDR3 reads TGTGCCAGCAGCCGTGGACGGACCCAAGAGACCCAGTACTTC. Residues: CASSRGRTQETQYF.